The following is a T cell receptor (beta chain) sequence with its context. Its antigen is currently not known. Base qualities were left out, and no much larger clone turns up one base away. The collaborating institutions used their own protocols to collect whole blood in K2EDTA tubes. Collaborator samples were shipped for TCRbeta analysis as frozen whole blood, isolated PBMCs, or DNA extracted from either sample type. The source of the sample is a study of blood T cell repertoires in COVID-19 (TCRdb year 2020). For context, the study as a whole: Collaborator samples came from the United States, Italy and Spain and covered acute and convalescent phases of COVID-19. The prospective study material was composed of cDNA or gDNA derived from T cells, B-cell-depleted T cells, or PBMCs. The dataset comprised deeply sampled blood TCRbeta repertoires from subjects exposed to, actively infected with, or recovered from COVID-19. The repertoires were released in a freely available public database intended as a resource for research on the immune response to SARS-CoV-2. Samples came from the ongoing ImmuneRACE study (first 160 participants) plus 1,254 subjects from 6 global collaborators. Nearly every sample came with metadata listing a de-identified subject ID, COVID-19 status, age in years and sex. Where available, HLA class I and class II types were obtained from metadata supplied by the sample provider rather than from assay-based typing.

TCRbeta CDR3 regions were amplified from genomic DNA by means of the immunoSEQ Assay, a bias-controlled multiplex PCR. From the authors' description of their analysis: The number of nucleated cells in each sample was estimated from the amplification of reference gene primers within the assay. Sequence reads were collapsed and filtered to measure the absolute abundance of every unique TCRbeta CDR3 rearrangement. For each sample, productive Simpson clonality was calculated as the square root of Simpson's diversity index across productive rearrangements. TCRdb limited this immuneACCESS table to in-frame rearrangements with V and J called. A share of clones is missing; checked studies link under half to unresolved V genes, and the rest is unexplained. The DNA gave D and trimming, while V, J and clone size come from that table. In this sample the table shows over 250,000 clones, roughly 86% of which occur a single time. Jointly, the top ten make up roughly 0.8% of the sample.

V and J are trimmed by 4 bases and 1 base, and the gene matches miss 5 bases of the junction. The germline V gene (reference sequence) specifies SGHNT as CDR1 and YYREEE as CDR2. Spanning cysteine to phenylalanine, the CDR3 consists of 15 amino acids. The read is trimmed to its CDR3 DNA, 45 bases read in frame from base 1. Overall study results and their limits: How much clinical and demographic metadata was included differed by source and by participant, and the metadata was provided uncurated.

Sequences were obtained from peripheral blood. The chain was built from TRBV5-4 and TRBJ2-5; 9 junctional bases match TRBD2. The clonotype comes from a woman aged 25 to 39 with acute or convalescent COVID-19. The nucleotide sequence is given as TGTGCCAGCAGCCGAAAACTAGCGGGCCAAGAGACCCAGTACTTC. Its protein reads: CASSRKLAGQETQYF.